Following are 29 T cell receptor beta chains from one sample sequenced in a study of shared clonotypes between healthy human individuals. As defined, naive CD8 cells were CD45RO-negative and positively selected for CCR7, with terminally differentiated effector memory CD45RA+ cells excluded. Assay used: immunoSEQ multiplex PCR; TCRdb lists only in-frame clones, some missing. The data hold about 2.1 million clones, with roughly 93% observed a single time. The sequencing input was naive CD8+ T cells from PBMCs. The source is a man between 18 and 35 years old in good health. Some clones in this sample may be carry-over from other donors' samples.

The CDR3 DNA reads TGTGCCATCAGTGAGTCGTTACCGGACGGAAACACCATATATTTT. Translated, it gives CAISESLPDGNTIYF. J is TRBJ1-3 and V is TRBV10-3; D remains unclear. Trimming left V 0 bases short and J 4 bases short, with 10 bases between. CDR3 size: 15 residues. The germline CDR1 and CDR2 sequences are ENHRY and SYGVKD.

V is TRBV28 and J is TRBJ1-1; 10 bases agree with TRBD1. The CDR3 loop spans 14 amino acids. V trimming: 3 bases; J trimming: 5 bases; junction bases outside the gene matches: 3. The germline CDR1 and CDR2 sequences are MDHEN and SYDVKM. The CDR3 region has the DNA TGTGCCAGCAGTTTGGGACAGGGGCGGACTGAAGCTTTCTTT. Translation: CASSLGQGRTEAFF.

J is TRBJ2-7 and V is TRBV29-1; 9 nucleotides agree with TRBD1. Trimming at V came to 2 bases and at J to 5 bases, leaving 4 bases not matched to a gene. Germline values: CDR1 SQVTM, CDR2 ANQGSEA. The CDR3 sequence is 13 residues long. CDR3 nucleotide sequence: TGCAGCGTTGAAAGGGGACAGGGAAACGAGCAGTACTTC. This translates into CSVERGQGNEQYF.

The chain is built from TRBV5-1 and TRBJ2-5; D ambiguous. The germline V gene encodes CDR1 SGHRS and CDR2 YFSETQ. The V end was cut by 1 base, the J end by 0 bases, with 10 bases between. This CDR3 contains 15 residues. The DNA of the CDR3 is TGCGCCAGCAGCTTGTGGCTCTCGTACCAAGAGACCCAGTACTTC. Encoded protein: CASSLWLSYQETQYF.

The chain combines TRBV7-9 with TRBJ2-5, with D uncertain. There are 16 residues in the CDR3. The ends were cut back, 6 bases at V and 2 bases at J, with 19 bases in the middle. The V gene's germline CDR1 is SEHNR and CDR2 FQNEAQ (reference sequence). The CDR3 loop is CASRYLRDTIQETQYF. CDR3 sequence (DNA): TGTGCCAGCAGATACTTAAGGGATACGATTCAAGAGACCCAGTACTTC. The full variable domain, completed using reference TRBV7-9 and TRBJ2-5, is DTGVSQNPRHKITKRGQNVTFRCDPISEHNRLYWYRQTLGQGPEFLTYFQNEAQLEKSRLLSDRFSAERPKGSFSTLEIQRTEQGDSAMYLCASRYLRDTIQETQYFGPGTRLLVL.

The chain employs TRBV12-5 and TRBJ2-1; D is uncertain. This CDR3 comprises 14 residues. V dropped 2 bases and J dropped 7 bases, with 12 bases sitting between them. Per germline, CDR1 LGHNT and CDR2 FRNRAP. This CDR3 reads CASGLSITRNEQFF. The CDR3 DNA follows: TGTGCTAGTGGTTTGTCTATCACGAGAAATGAGCAGTTCTTC.

Concerning this clone itself: Given the absence of the conserved phenylalanine or tryptophan at the CDR3 end, a read error is likely. The DNA is omitted, as the CDR3 cannot be located on it reliably, and the CDR3 follows TCRdb's listing. This rearrangement joins TRBV2 to TRBJ2-7; TRBD1, the D gene given by the table, was not confirmed from the DNA. Per germline, CDR1 SNHLY and CDR2 FYNNEI. Termini included, the CDR3 measures 11 amino acids. The CDR3 loop reads CASSEPTGFVL.

The chain recombines TRBV13 with TRBJ2-5; a possible D gene is TRBD1 (5 bases). The CDR3 runs 15 residues. Germline loops: CDR1 PRHDT, CDR2 FYEKMQ (reference sequence). The V end lost 0 bases, the J end lost 5 bases, and 13 bases lay between the germline ends. CDR3 protein: CASSLGDTGWETQYF. The DNA of the CDR3 is TGTGCCAGCAGCTTAGGGGACACCGGGTGGGAGACCCAGTACTTC.

The chain links TRBV28 to TRBJ2-1; no clear D. The V gene's germline CDR1 is MDHEN and CDR2 SYDVKM. The V gene lost 7 bases and the J gene lost 7 bases, with 11 bases spanning the gap. The CDR3 extends over 12 amino acids. DNA of the CDR3: TGTGCCAGCATAGGGTACCTGAATGAGCAGTTCTTC. Encoded protein: CASIGYLNEQFF.

V is TRBV28 and J is TRBJ2-3; D is ambiguous. Germline CDR1 is MDHEN and CDR2 is SYDVKM. Trimming left V 3 bases short and J 3 bases short, with 7 bases between. The CDR3 is 13 residues long. The CDR3 DNA sequence: TGTGCCAGCAGTTTGCCCCTAACAGATACGCAGTATTTT. It is translated as CASSLPLTDTQYF.

About this clone: The sample has other DNA sequences that encode this CDR3 too. The CDR3 here is CASSLRDYNEQFF. The CDR3 DNA sequence: TGTGCCAGCAGCTTACGAGACTACAATGAGCAGTTCTTC. The V call is TRBV13, the J call TRBJ2-1; D gene unclear. V lost 2 bases and J lost 3, with 5 bases in between. The CDR3 consists of 13 residues. The germline CDR1 and CDR2 sequences are PRHDT and FYEKMQ (reference sequence).

This rearrangement joins TRBV7-8 to TRBJ2-1, with 8 nucleotides matching TRBD2. This CDR3 region has 17 residues. V dropped 1 base and J dropped 4; count of bases not matched to a gene: 9. The germline V gene has CDR1 SGHVS and CDR2 FQNEAQ. The CDR3 sequence: CASSLGTKREFYNEQFF. The CDR3 region has the DNA TGTGCCAGCAGCTTAGGAACTAAGCGGGAGTTTTACAATGAGCAGTTCTTC.

The CDR3 sequence: CASFGPDRQGDSIRYF. The CDR3 nucleotides are TGTGCCAGTTTTGGCCCCGACCGACAGGGAGATTCCATAAGGTACTTC. The chain has TRBV2 and TRBJ2-7; 7 nucleotides match TRBD1. In germline, CDR1 is SNHLY, CDR2 FYNNEI. This CDR3 is built from 16 residues. The ends lost 9 bases at V and 12 bases at J; junction bases unmatched: 26.

This chain uses TRBV27 with TRBJ2-1; 8 bases agree with TRBD1. CDR3 size: 15 residues. Germline V gives CDR1 MNHEY, CDR2 SMNVEV (reference sequence). J gave up 6 bases and V 2 bases, and 6 bases lay outside the gene matches. The CDR3 loop reads CASSLNPGGINEQFF. The CDR3 DNA is TGTGCCAGCAGTTTAAACCCAGGGGGCATCAATGAGCAGTTCTTC.

This clone came up once. The chain is built from TRBV28 and TRBJ1-1; D is unresolved. Trimming pared 3 bases from V and 4 bases from J, leaving 18 bases between. The CDR3 runs to 16 residues. The germline CDR1 and CDR2 sequences are MDHEN and SYDVKM. The DNA of the CDR3 is TGTGCCAGCAGTTTTTCGGCGCGGGGAATCCCCACTGAAGCTTTCTTT. This codes for CASSFSARGIPTEAFF.

V is TRBV29-1 and J is TRBJ2-1; weak D call: TRBD2 (6 bases). V lost 5 bases to trimming and J lost 4 bases, with 12 bases between them. There are 13 residues in the CDR3. Looked up from germline, CDR1 is SQVTM and CDR2 is ANQGSEA. The CDR3 DNA reads TGCAGCGTTATTCGTAGCGGTTACAATGAGCAGTTCTTC. This encodes CSVIRSGYNEQFF.

V and J are TRBV19 and TRBJ1-4; D is unresolved. The germline gives CDR1 LNHDA, CDR2 SQIVND (reference sequence). CDR3 size: 14 residues. With 2 bases removed from V and 3 bases from J, the gap between germline ends came to 7 bases. The CDR3 here is CASSINGPNEKLFF. In DNA, the CDR3 is TGTGCCAGTAGTATAAACGGTCCTAATGAAAAACTGTTTTTT.

The chain combines TRBV6-1 with TRBJ1-4; D is uncertain. Germline V gene lookup returns CDR1 MNHNS and CDR2 SASEGT. The V and J ends lost 7 bases and 2 bases respectively, with 8 bases between them. The length of the CDR3 is 13 residues. CDR3 nucleotide sequence: TGTGCCAGCACGGCAGGCACTAATGAAAAACTGTTTTTT. Amino acid sequence: CASTAGTNEKLFF.

The genes are TRBV6-5 and TRBJ2-1; 7 nucleotides align to TRBD2. V gave up 5 bases and J gave up 6 bases; unmatched junction bases: 10. CDR3 length: 15 amino acids. CDR1 and CDR2 (germline): MNHEY, SVGAGI. CDR3 in amino acids: CASSPKWGGSNEQFF. The CDR3, as DNA: TGTGCCAGCAGTCCAAAATGGGGCGGGAGCAATGAGCAGTTCTTC.

The chain recombines TRBV7-9 with TRBJ1-1; TRBD1 might be the D (5 bases). The CDR3 has 15 residues. Trimming removed 1 base at V and 3 bases at J, with 12 bases between. Per germline, CDR1 SEHNR and CDR2 FQNEAQ (reference sequence). The CDR3 DNA follows: TGTGCCAGCAGCTTAGTTCAGGGAAGGTACACTGAAGCTTTCTTT. This translates into CASSLVQGRYTEAFF.

With respect to this clone: This could be a read error, since a much larger clone is one nucleotide away. This chain uses TRBV13 with TRBJ2-2; D not resolved. V was clipped by 2 bases and J by 7 bases, with 2 bases between them. Looked up from germline, CDR1 is PRHDT and CDR2 is FYEKMQ (reference sequence). The CDR3 is 11 amino acids. CDR3 region: CASSLYGELFF. The CDR3 DNA sequence: TGTGCCAGCAGCTTATACGGGGAGCTGTTTTTT.

Remarks on this clone: Additional DNA sequences in this sample encode the identical CDR3. The chain couples TRBV27 to TRBJ2-7; the match to TRBD2 covers 14 bases. V shed 5 bases, J shed 3 bases, and the junction held 3 bases outside the gene matches. This CDR3 has 15 residues. CDR1 is MNHEY and CDR2 is SMNVEV in the germline V gene (reference sequence). The CDR3 DNA reads as TGTGCCAGCAGTCCGGGACTAGCGGGGGTCTACGAGCAGTACTTC. It yields the protein CASSPGLAGVYEQYF.

The genes are TRBV9 and TRBJ2-3, with D possibly being TRBD2 (5 bases). CDR3 length: 14 residues. Germline V gene sequence: CDR1 SGDLS, CDR2 YYNGEE. Trimming left V 0 bases short and J 4 bases short, with 9 bases between. DNA for the CDR3: TGTGCCAGCAGCGTAGCGGCGGGCCCAGATACGCAGTATTTT. It encodes CASSVAAGPDTQYF.

V gene TRBV6-1 combines with J gene TRBJ2-5; TRBD1 matches 7 bases. With V trimmed by 3 bases and J by 2 bases, 12 bases remained unmatched. This CDR3 is 17 amino acids long. The germline V gene has CDR1 MNHNS and CDR2 SASEGT. CDR3 bases: TGTGCCAGCAGTGAGCGACCTTGGGACAGCCAGCAAGAGACCCAGTACTTC. As protein: CASSERPWDSQQETQYF.

This clone has only one observation. V usage is TRBV5-1 and J usage is TRBJ2-1, with TRBD2 identical over 14 bases. With 4 bases clipped from V and 7 bases from J, the junction kept 4 bases outside the gene matches. The length of the CDR3 is 15 residues. Germline V gene data show CDR1 as SGHRS and CDR2 as YFSETQ. CDR3 protein: CASSPTSGRANEQFF. The CDR3 nucleotides are TGCGCCAGCAGCCCGACTAGCGGGAGGGCAAATGAGCAGTTCTTC.

The gene calls are TRBV6-5 and TRBJ2-7; D is unclear. From germline, CDR1 is MNHEY and CDR2 SVGAGI. V was shortened by 0 bases and J by 7 bases, with 16 bases between the two germline ends. This CDR3 contains 15 residues. The chain's CDR3 is CASSYSGSLQVEQYF. CDR3 sequence (DNA): TGTGCCAGCAGTTACTCTGGCAGTCTCCAAGTAGAGCAGTACTTC.

The chain couples TRBV9 to TRBJ2-7, with D possibly being TRBD1 (7 bases). V lost 4 bases to trimming and J lost 1 base, with 15 bases between them. The CDR3 loop spans 15 amino acids. The germline V gene has CDR1 SGDLS and CDR2 YYNGEE. The CDR3 bases are TGTGCCAGCAGCCCCAGGGGGGAGCCGTCCTACGAGCAGTACTTC. Protein: CASSPRGEPSYEQYF.

This chain uses TRBV7-9 with TRBJ2-3; the D gene could be TRBD1 or TRBD2 (5 bases each). V was cut by 0 bases and J by 1 base, with 17 bases left in between. Germline CDR1 reads SEHNR; CDR2 reads FQNEAQ (reference sequence). There are 18 residues in the CDR3. Here the CDR3 reads CASSLAPMRGWGTDTQYF. The CDR3 nucleotides are TGTGCCAGCAGCTTAGCGCCTATGAGGGGCTGGGGCACAGATACGCAGTATTTT.

Written as DNA, the CDR3 is TGTGCCAGCAGCGAGGGGGGGTCAAGCACAGATACGCAGTATTTT. Translating it yields CASSEGGSSTDTQYF. V is TRBV9 and J is TRBJ2-3, with D possibly being TRBD2 (7 bases). CDR1 is SGDLS, CDR2 YYNGEE, per germline. V was shortened by 3 bases and J by 0 bases, with 11 bases between the two germline ends. The CDR3 contains 15 residues.